A selection of T cell receptor beta chains follows, all from one sample in a study of TIL therapy for anti-PD-1-resistant metastatic lung cancer. The assay was immunoSEQ multiplex PCR, and TCRdb's table has in-frame clones only and misses some. The sample holds approximately 40,000 clones, more than 60% seen once. Sample: blood, taken at baseline. All receptors come from a person aged 25 to 85 with non-small cell lung cancer. Both conserved end residues are part of each CDR3. Each record gives: CDR3 DNA, CDR3 protein, J gene, V gene, clone size, D gene. The D gene is left open where the match is weak. Rows may omit the clone size; those that give it use once, few, many or a size class.

DNA: TGTGCCAGCAGCCCGACAGGGGGCCCCGGGGAGCTGTTTTTT; CDR3: CASSPTGGPGELFF; J: TRBJ2-2; V: TRBV7-3; size: few; D: TRBD1
DNA: TGTGCCAGCAGCTTGACTAAACTAGCGGGAGGAACAGATACGCAGTATTTT; CDR3: CASSLTKLAGGTDTQYF; J: TRBJ2-3; V: TRBV5-4; size: once; D: TRBD2
DNA: TGTGCCAGCACCTATGGCGGGGCCTCCTACGAGCAGTACTTC; CDR3: CASTYGGASYEQYF; J: TRBJ2-7; V: TRBV2; size: once; D: .
DNA: TGTGCCAGCAGCTTAACTAGCGGGGGGGCAGAGACCCAGTACTTC; CDR3: CASSLTSGGAETQYF; J: TRBJ2-5; V: TRBV5-4; size: .; D: TRBD2
DNA: TGTGCCAGCAGCGTGAGGGACAGTACCTACGAGCAGTACTTC; CDR3: CASSVRDSTYEQYF; J: TRBJ2-7; V: TRBV9; size: once; D: TRBD1
DNA: TGTGCCAGCAGTGCCCCAGGAGGGAGGACCTACGAGCAGTACTTC; CDR3: CASSAPGGRTYEQYF; J: TRBJ2-7; V: TRBV28; size: .; D: .
DNA: TGTGCCAGCAGTAAAACCAGAGACAATCAGCCCCAGCATTTT; CDR3: CASSKTRDNQPQHF; J: TRBJ1-5; V: TRBV6-5; size: .; D: .
DNA: TGCGCCAGCTGGCTGGGGCCTAGGGCCAATGAGCAGTTCTTC; CDR3: CASWLGPRANEQFF; J: TRBJ2-1; V: TRBV10-1; size: .; D: .
DNA: TGTGCCAGCAGCTGGACGGGAGGCCGGAGGCAAGAGACCCAGTACTTC; CDR3: CASSWTGGRRQETQYF; J: TRBJ2-5; V: TRBV7-3; size: .; D: TRBD2
DNA: TGCGCCAGCAAAGGGACTAGCGGGAACACCGGGGAGCTGTTTTTT; CDR3: CASKGTSGNTGELFF; J: TRBJ2-2; V: TRBV5-1; size: .; D: TRBD2
DNA: TGTGCCAGCAGTCGTCTACGAGACGGACAGAACTACGAGCAGTACTTC; CDR3: CASSRLRDGQNYEQYF; J: TRBJ2-7; V: TRBV2; size: few; D: .
DNA: TGTGCCAGCAGACCCGAAGACAGCTCCTACGAGCAGTACTTC; CDR3: CASRPEDSSYEQYF; J: TRBJ2-7; V: TRBV6-6; size: once; D: .
DNA: TGTGCTAGCTCAGGAGGGACGGAGACCCAGTACTTC; CDR3: CASSGGTETQYF; J: TRBJ2-5; V: TRBV7-7; size: once; D: .
DNA: TGTGCCAGCAGCTTAACGGGGTCAGCGGTAGATACGCAGTATTTT; CDR3: CASSLTGSAVDTQYF; J: TRBJ2-3; V: TRBV7-3; size: .; D: .
DNA: TGTGCCAGCAGCCCCCTGGAAGAGCAGTACTTC; CDR3: CASSPLEEQYF; J: TRBJ2-7; V: TRBV7-2; size: .; D: .
DNA: TGTGCCTGGAGGGTTTTCGGGCAGGCTAATTCACCCCTCCACTTT; CDR3: CAWRVFGQANSPLHF; J: TRBJ1-6; V: TRBV30; size: few; D: .
DNA: TGTGCCAGTAGTCATATGGCGGGGGCGTCGAACTATGGCTACACCTTC; CDR3: CASSHMAGASNYGYTF; J: TRBJ1-2; V: TRBV19; size: .; D: .
DNA: TGTGCCAGCAGCTTAGAAGACAGCTACGAGCAGTACTTC; CDR3: CASSLEDSYEQYF; J: TRBJ2-7; V: TRBV7-6; size: .; D: .
DNA: TGTGCCAGCAGTCATCAGGGGACTAGCGGGAACAATGAGCAGTTCTTC; CDR3: CASSHQGTSGNNEQFF; J: TRBJ2-1; V: TRBV27; size: .; D: TRBD2
DNA: TGTGCCAGCAGCTCCAACAGGGTTGGGATTCAGTACTTC; CDR3: CASSSNRVGIQYF; J: TRBJ2-4; V: TRBV7-2; size: once; D: .
DNA: TGTGCCAGCTCACCATCCAGGGAACGGAGCACTGAAGCTTTCTTT; CDR3: CASSPSRERSTEAFF; J: TRBJ1-1; V: TRBV18; size: .; D: .
DNA: TGTGCCAGCAGCTTAGCGGGCAGAGCCTACGAGCAGTACTTC; CDR3: CASSLAGRAYEQYF; J: TRBJ2-7; V: TRBV7-9; size: few; D: .
DNA: TGTGCCAGCAGCTCCTGGACAGGGAACACCGGGGAGCTGTTTTTT; CDR3: CASSSWTGNTGELFF; J: TRBJ2-2; V: TRBV11-2; size: once; D: TRBD1
DNA: TGTGCCAGCAGCTGGACAGGGAACTCTGGAAACACCATATATTTT; CDR3: CASSWTGNSGNTIYF; J: TRBJ1-3; V: TRBV7-8; size: .; D: TRBD1
DNA: TGTGCCAGCAGCCAAGGGGGCGCTGATGGCTACACCTTC; CDR3: CASSQGGADGYTF; J: TRBJ1-2; V: TRBV7-9; size: .; D: TRBD1
DNA: TGTGCCAGCAGCGTGGGAACGAACACTGAAGCTTTCTTT; CDR3: CASSVGTNTEAFF; J: TRBJ1-1; V: TRBV9; size: .; D: .
DNA: TGTGCCAGCAGTTACTCGACTCTGGGGGCGGACGGGGAGCTGTTTTTT; CDR3: CASSYSTLGADGELFF; J: TRBJ2-2; V: TRBV6-6; size: .; D: .
DNA: TGTGCCAGCAACCCTCGGTCCACAGATACGCAGTATTTT; CDR3: CASNPRSTDTQYF; J: TRBJ2-3; V: TRBV27; size: once; D: .
DNA: TGTGCCAGCACAGGACAGCTTGGAAACACCATATATTTT; CDR3: CASTGQLGNTIYF; J: TRBJ1-3; V: TRBV28; size: .; D: .
DNA: TGTGCCAGCAAAGAAAGCGGGAGTACTGAAGCTTTCTTT; CDR3: CASKESGSTEAFF; J: TRBJ1-1; V: TRBV6-1; size: few; D: .
DNA: TGCGCCAGCAGCCAAGAGGGCCGGGGCCAAGAGACCCAGTACTTC; CDR3: CASSQEGRGQETQYF; J: TRBJ2-5; V: TRBV4-1; size: .; D: .
DNA: TGTGCCAGCAGTCCCTCTGGCGGGACTGAAGCTTTCTTT; CDR3: CASSPSGGTEAFF; J: TRBJ1-1; V: TRBV13; size: .; D: .
DNA: TGTGCCAGCATAGGGGAAAACTCTGGAAACACCATATATTTT; CDR3: CASIGENSGNTIYF; J: TRBJ1-3; V: TRBV6-5; size: .; D: .
DNA: TGTGCCAGCAGCTCCCGGGCGGACAGGGGACTCACCGGGGAGCTGTTTTTT; CDR3: CASSSRADRGLTGELFF; J: TRBJ2-2; V: TRBV11-2; size: few; D: TRBD1
DNA: TGTGCCAGCAGTGAGGGGGGGGAGTCCTACGAGCAGTACTTC; CDR3: CASSEGGESYEQYF; J: TRBJ2-7; V: TRBV6-1; size: few; D: TRBD2
DNA: TGTGCCAGCAGGACTCAACGGGGCGTTGACACAGATACGCAGTATTTT; CDR3: CASRTQRGVDTDTQYF; J: TRBJ2-3; V: TRBV27; size: .; D: .
DNA: TGCAGTGCTAGCCCCGGGAGTGCGCAGTATTTT; CDR3: CSASPGSAQYF; J: TRBJ2-3; V: TRBV20-1; size: once; D: .
DNA: TGCGCCAGCAGCTTGGAGGGGGATAGCTCCTACGAGCAGTACTTC; CDR3: CASSLEGDSSYEQYF; J: TRBJ2-7; V: TRBV5-1; size: .; D: .
DNA: TGCGCCAGCAGCTTCGGACTAGCGGGGACAGATACGCAGTATTTT; CDR3: CASSFGLAGTDTQYF; J: TRBJ2-3; V: TRBV5-1; size: .; D: TRBD2
DNA: TGTGCCAGTAGTACGTACAGGGGGCCTGGAAACACCATATATTTT; CDR3: CASSTYRGPGNTIYF; J: TRBJ1-3; V: TRBV19; size: few; D: TRBD1
DNA: TGTGCCTTGAAGTTAGTTGGGGGTTCCACTGAAGCTTTCTTT; CDR3: CALKLVGGSTEAFF; J: TRBJ1-1; V: TRBV2; size: .; D: .